Below, one TCR beta chain is given with its context. Its antigen is unknown. Use of 60 Vbeta and 13 Jbeta primers characterized the PCR. Clones were sequenced by immunoSEQ multiplex PCR, and TCRdb holds only the in-frame ones, with some missing. The sample has over 25,000 clones, less than 70% seen once. V gave up 1 base and J gave up 6 bases; unmatched junction bases: 3. From germline, CDR1 is SGHRS and CDR2 YFSETQ. CDR3 length: 14 residues. This specimen comes from a study of cytomegalovirus exposure and HLA in healthy donors. Regarding the study as a whole: Per a later analysis, about 15,000 TCR beta sequences showed association with HLA alleles at 0.05 false discovery rate. Previously analyzed data showed that most TCR beta V segments were productive at a frequency of about 87% or about 30%. Reports showed the classifier diagnosing cytomegalovirus status with high specificity and sensitivity.

Though nominally healthy at sampling, donors likely had unrecorded immune exposures. The clonotype was recovered from a male donor in good health and CMV-seropositive. The V and J genes are TRBV5-1 and TRBJ1-2; 10 positions match TRBD1. Sequenced sample: PBMCs. For the CDR3, the DNA is TGCGCCAGCAGCTTGACAGGACAGGGGGATGGCTACACCTTC. This gives the protein CASSLTGQGDGYTF. The entire variable domain, with the rest obtained from reference TRBV5-1 and TRBJ1-2, is as follows: KAGVTQTPRYLIKTRGQQVTLSCSPISGHRSVSWYQQTPGQGLQFLFEYFSETQRNKGNFPGRFSGRQFSNSRSEMNVSTLELGDSALYLCASSLTGQGDGYTFGSGTRLTVV.